The 11 T cell receptor beta chains given below trace back to one sample, sequenced in a study of somatic mutations in cytotoxic T cells in rheumatoid arthritis. The assay was immunoSEQ multiplex PCR, and TCRdb's table has in-frame clones only and misses some. Of roughly 35,000 clones listed, under 90% were seen once; the top ten hold roughly 3.2%. What was sequenced was CD8+ T cells sorted from blood. The receptors shown here come from a man in his forties or fifties in good health.

V gene TRBV4-3 combines with J gene TRBJ1-2; no reliable D call. V dropped 1 base and J dropped 1 base, with 13 bases sitting between them. The CDR3 length is 16 residues. Germline loops: CDR1 LGHNA, CDR2 YSLEER. CDR3 DNA: TGCGCCAGCAGCCAAGGGTTACAGCAAGTTAACTATGGCTACACCTTC. It codes for CASSQGLQQVNYGYTF.

A single count supports this clone. J is TRBJ1-1 and V is TRBV30, with 8 positions matching TRBD1. V lost 3 bases to trimming and J lost 3 bases; unmatched junction nucleotides: 9. Germline loops: CDR1 GTSNPN, CDR2 SVGIG (reference sequence). There are 15 residues in the CDR3. Here the CDR3 DNA reads TGTGCCTGGAGGCAGGGGGCCGGTCCGTACACTGAAGCTTTCTTT. Translating it yields CAWRQGAGPYTEAFF.

The V gene is TRBV6-5, the J gene TRBJ2-3, with D perhaps TRBD2 (5 bases). Trimming left V 5 bases short and J 5 bases short, with 11 bases between. The CDR3 runs 13 residues. The germline CDR1 and CDR2 sequences are MNHEY and SVGAGI. The CDR3 protein is CASSRSGKDTQYF. The CDR3 DNA reads as TGTGCCAGCAGTCGTTCGGGGAAAGATACGCAGTATTTT.

CDR3 amino acids: CASSPSESSYEQYF. CDR3 nucleotide sequence: TGTGCCAGCAGCCCTAGCGAGAGCTCCTACGAGCAGTACTTC. V usage is TRBV6-6 and J usage is TRBJ2-7, with D tentatively TRBD2 (6 bases). The CDR3 has 14 residues. Germline CDR1 is MNHNY and CDR2 is SVGAGI (reference sequence). The ends were cut back, 6 bases at V and 0 bases at J, with 12 bases in the middle.

V usage is TRBV9 and J usage is TRBJ1-4; possible D gene TRBD1, 6 bases. CDR1 and CDR2 (germline): SGDLS, YYNGEE. The CDR3 consists of 14 residues. Trimming removed 3 bases from V and 8 bases from J, with 14 bases in between. CDR3 coding DNA: TGTGCCAGCAGCGCCCAAGGGGGAGGAGAAAAACTGTTTTTT. Translated, it gives CASSAQGGGEKLFF.

This chain links TRBV27 with TRBJ2-7; 7 bases are shared with TRBD1. Germline trimming cut 2 bases from V and 7 bases from J; bases unmatched to any gene: 5. The CDR3 covers 13 residues. Germline CDR1 reads MNHEY; CDR2 reads SMNVEV (reference sequence). The DNA for the CDR3 is TGTGCCAGCAGTTTAATACAGGGGAGTGAGCAGTACTTC. Translated: CASSLIQGSEQYF.

The chain combines TRBV5-4 with TRBJ2-4, with D perhaps TRBD1 or TRBD2 (6 bases each). Trimming left V 2 bases short and J 10 bases short, with 10 bases between. The CDR3 consists of 12 residues. Looked up from germline, CDR1 is SGHNT and CDR2 is YYREEE (reference sequence). The CDR3 sequence: CASSFQGTIQYF. Written as DNA, the CDR3 is TGTGCCAGCAGCTTCCAGGGGACTATTCAGTACTTC.

This chain connects TRBV11-2 to TRBJ2-5, with D perhaps TRBD2 (6 bases). The V gene lost 0 bases and the J gene lost 5 bases, with 10 bases spanning the gap. Germline V lookup: CDR1 SGHAT, CDR2 FQNNGV. CDR3 length: 14 amino acids. DNA of the CDR3: TGTGCCAGCAGCTTAGAGGGGGGTCGGGAGACCCAGTACTTC. Translated, it gives CASSLEGGRETQYF. Supplemented by reference TRBV11-2 and TRBJ2-5, the full variable domain reads EAGVAQSPRYKIIEKRQSVAFWCNPISGHATLYWYQQILGQGPKLLIQFQNNGVVDDSQLPKDRFSAERLKGVDSTLKIQPAKLEDSAVYLCASSLEGGRETQYFGPGTRLLVL.

This rearrangement joins TRBV28 to TRBJ2-1; TRBD1 matches at 9 bases. With V trimmed by 4 bases and J by 6 bases, 1 base remained unmatched. The CDR3 is made up of 13 amino acids. Germline V gives CDR1 MDHEN, CDR2 SYDVKM. CDR3 loop: CASSWTGVNEQFF. CDR3 coding DNA: TGTGCCAGCAGTTGGACAGGGGTCAATGAGCAGTTCTTC.

This chain connects TRBV4-2 to TRBJ2-7, with TRBD2 matching 9 bases. CDR1 and CDR2 from the germline V gene are LGHNA and YNFKEQ. J lost 3 bases, V lost 5 bases, and 8 bases had no gene match. CDR3 length: 15 residues. The CDR3 here is CASSYGLATIYEQYF. CDR3 nucleotides: TGTGCCAGCAGCTACGGACTAGCGACAATCTACGAGCAGTACTTC.

The chain combines TRBV13 with TRBJ1-3, with 11 bases that match TRBD1. The V gene's germline CDR1 is PRHDT and CDR2 FYEKMQ (reference sequence). Trimming cost V 1 base and J 11 bases; bases outside gene matches: 7. The CDR3 is 15 amino acids. This CDR3 is CASSLVGQGAGAIYF. As DNA, the CDR3 is TGTGCCAGCAGCTTAGTCGGACAGGGGGCCGGGGCCATATATTTT.